The rows below give T cell receptor beta chains drawn from one sample of a study of post-analysis software for immune sequencing data. TCRdb fed the PCR reads into MiXCR, producing one record per CDR3 protein. The sample has some 690,000 distinct CDR3 sequences; roughly three fifths are singletons. The specimen was blood. The receptor set was obtained from a girl aged 2-10 years with multiple sclerosis. Each CDR3 is given with its conserved first and last residue. D genes are given only for firm matches. Expanded clones are given a class, and other clones once, few, many or no size at all.

d_call	j_call	v_call	clone_size	cdr3_aa	cdr3_nt
.	TRBJ1-2	TRBV20-1	.	CSARDVGSDYGYTF	TGCAGTGCTAGAGATGTGGGGAGTGACTATGGCTACACCTTC
TRBD2	TRBJ2-1	TRBV7-2	few	CASSPSGTSEQFF	TGTGCCAGCAGCCCCTCCGGGACTAGTGAGCAGTTCTTC
.	TRBJ1-6	TRBV4-2	.	CASSPALSGSPLHF	TGTGCCAGCAGCCCGGCCTTGTCAGGTTCACCCCTCCACTTT
.	TRBJ2-1	TRBV27	few	CASSLAGFASYNEQFF	TGTGCCAGCAGTTTGGCAGGGTTTGCGTCCTACAATGAGCAGTTCTTC
.	TRBJ2-7	TRBV21-1	.	CASSKGGLWRQYF	TGTGCCAGCAGCAAAGGTGGGTTATGGCGGCAGTACTTC
.	TRBJ2-5	TRBV7-9	.	CASSLVLSLRQETQYF	TGTGCCAGCAGCTTAGTGTTGTCCCTTCGCCAAGAGACTCAGTACTTC
TRBD2	TRBJ2-1	TRBV7-2	.	CASSARLARLFF	TGTGCCAGCAGCGCCCGACTAGCGAGACTGTTCTTC
TRBD1	TRBJ1-2	TRBV6-1	once	CASSAALRGTGGKNYGYTF	TGTGCCAGCAGCGCAGCCTTGAGGGGGACAGGGGGTAAGAACTATGGCTACACCTTC
TRBD2	TRBJ2-7	TRBV3-1	.	CASSQTSGRADEQYF	TGTGCCAGCAGCCAGACTAGCGGGAGAGCGGACGAGCAGTACTTC
.	TRBJ1-2	TRBV10-3	.	CAARSAGLHIYGYTF	TGTGCCGCGCGGTCCGCGGGCCTCCACATCTATGGCTACACCTTC
.	TRBJ2-3	TRBV12-3/TRBV12-4	.	CASSQETGTQYF	TGTGCCAGCAGCCAGGAGACAGGTACGCAGTATTTT
.	TRBJ2-6	TRBV25-1	once	CASTHPSGANVLTF	TGTGCCAGCACCCACCCTAGTGGGGCCAACGTCCTGACTTTC
TRBD2	TRBJ2-3	TRBV7-2	.	CASSLWGGTDTQYF	TGTGCCAGCAGCTTGTGGGGAGGGACAGATACGCAGTATTTT
.	TRBJ2-3	TRBV20-1	.	CSASNRQGTSTDTQYF	TGCAGTGCTAGTAACCGCCAGGGAACAAGCACAGATACGCAGTATTTT
.	TRBJ1-1	TRBV29-1	.	CSVDGGAFF	TGCAGCGTGGACGGGGGGGCTTTCTTT
.	TRBJ2-4	TRBV27	.	CASSLGGAHKNIQYF	TGTGCCAGCAGTTTGGGCGGGGCGCACAAAAACATTCAGTACTTC
.	TRBJ2-5	TRBV6-5	once	CASSLGPPTQETQYF	TGTGCCAGCAGTTTGGGACCGCCAACCCAAGAGACCCAGTACTTC
.	TRBJ2-1	TRBV5-1	.	CASSLGQAGQFF	TGCGCCAGCAGCTTGGGGCAGGCGGGACAGTTCTTC
TRBD1	TRBJ2-5	TRBV2	.	CASAIYRGETQYF	TGTGCCAGCGCGATTTACAGGGGAGAGACCCAGTACTTC
TRBD1	TRBJ1-2	TRBV25-1	few	CASSGQGAHGYTF	TGTGCCAGCAGTGGACAGGGGGCCCATGGCTACACCTTC
.	TRBJ2-7	TRBV29-1	.	CSVGLQGNYEQYF	TGCAGCGTTGGACTACAGGGTAACTACGAGCAGTACTTC
TRBD2	TRBJ2-1	TRBV9	.	CASSPVAGGACNEQFF	TGTGCCAGCAGCCCCGTAGCGGGAGGAGCCTGCAATGAGCAGTTCTTC
.	TRBJ2-1	TRBV27	.	CASSLSPKNNEQFF	TGTGCCAGCAGTTTATCGCCCAAAAATAATGAGCAGTTCTTC
.	TRBJ2-3	TRBV5-1	.	CAGSQGYSTDTQYF	TGCGCCGGCAGCCAAGGTTATAGCACAGATACGCAGTATTTT
TRBD1	TRBJ1-2	TRBV6-5	few	CASRPPGQGRQGYTF	TGTGCCAGCCGACCTCCGGGACAGGGGCGACAAGGCTACACCTTC
.	TRBJ2-1	TRBV11-2	.	CASSLEWDVSYNEQFF	TGTGCCAGCAGCTTAGAGTGGGATGTCTCCTACAATGAGCAGTTCTTC
.	TRBJ2-7	TRBV29-1	few	CSVDRGHEQYF	TGCAGCGTTGATAGGGGACACGAGCAGTACTTC
.	TRBJ1-2	TRBV29-1	.	CSVVLNTYCGYTF	TGCAGCGTTGTTCTGAACACGTACTGTGGCTACACCTTC
.	TRBJ2-4	TRBV7-2	.	CASSSVRAVAKNIQYF	TGTGCCAGCAGCTCAGTGCGAGCAGTAGCCAAAAACATTCAGTACTTC
.	TRBJ2-7	TRBV4-1	.	CASSQGRRQAPNALNGEQYF	TGCGCCAGCAGCCAAGGGCGACGACAGGCTCCGAACGCTTTGAATGGGGAGCAGTACTTC
.	TRBJ2-3	TRBV29-1	few	CSVGPTGFTDTQYF	TGCAGCGTTGGACCTACAGGGTTCACAGATACGCAGTATTTT
TRBD1	TRBJ2-4	TRBV6-5	few	CASSQGVARNIQYF	TGTGCCAGCAGCCAGGGGGTAGCTCGAAACATTCAGTACTTC
TRBD1	TRBJ2-5	TRBV24-1	.	CATSDSGTGETQYF	TGTGCCACCAGTGATTCCGGGACAGGCGAGACCCAGTACTTC